One and the same sample provided the 25 T cell receptor beta chains below, sequenced in a study of CD8+ T cells in alopecia areata. Extracted RNA was reverse transcribed into cDNA, the sequencing template. The repertoire was sequenced with immunoSEQ multiplex PCR; TCRdb's copy has only in-frame clones and lacks some. The sample holds 150,000 to 200,000 clones; about 62% are singletons and the top ten take 5.5%. This sample's treatment: oral pan-JAK inhibitor, 5-10 mg twice daily. The material was CD4+ T cells sorted from blood, obtained at week 24, from a patient treated with tofacitinib. The receptor set was obtained from a human donor with alopecia areata.

The chain is built from TRBV4-1 and TRBJ2-1, with D hard to call. V gave up 4 bases and J gave up 7 bases, with 14 bases separating them. Germline assignment: CDR1 MGHRA and CDR2 YSYEKL. The CDR3 covers 14 residues. CDR3 nucleotides: TGCGCCAGCAGCCCGGCAGTTAGTCGGAATGAGCAGTTCTTC. It yields the protein CASSPAVSRNEQFF.

V usage is TRBV6-5 and J usage is TRBJ2-3; 8 bases are a match to TRBD2. CDR3 length equals 14 residues. Germline V gives CDR1 MNHEY, CDR2 SVGAGI. J gave up 0 bases and V 6 bases, and 2 bases lay outside the gene matches. Written as DNA, the CDR3 is TGTGCCAGCAGACCTAGCGGGAGCACAGATACGCAGTATTTT. It encodes CASRPSGSTDTQYF.

The chain combines TRBV27 with TRBJ2-1; 9 bases fit TRBD2. In germline, CDR1 is MNHEY, CDR2 SMNVEV (reference sequence). This CDR3 has 14 amino acids. The V and J ends lost 2 bases and 8 bases, in that order; junction bases with no gene match: 4. The CDR3 region has the DNA TGTGCCAGCAGTTTAGTGAGCGGGAGGTATGAGCAGTTCTTC. Its protein is CASSLVSGRYEQFF.

This chain connects TRBV29-1 to TRBJ2-7; the D is unclear. This CDR3 is 13 amino acids long. Deletions cut 1 base from V and 2 bases from J, with 9 bases between. The germline gives CDR1 SQVTM, CDR2 ANQGSEA. The CDR3 coding sequence is TGCAGCGTTGAAGGCGGTAGGACCTACGAGCAGTACTTC. Residues: CSVEGGRTYEQYF.

This chain joins TRBV2 and TRBJ2-1, with TRBD2 identical over 9 bases. CDR1 SNHLY and CDR2 FYNNEI come from the germline V gene. The CDR3 extends over 15 amino acids. Losses at the gene ends were 5 bases for V and 6 bases for J; bases not matched to a gene: 8. Here the CDR3 reads CASSSLAGDINEQFF. Here the CDR3 DNA reads TGTGCCAGCAGTAGCTTAGCGGGAGATATCAATGAGCAGTTCTTC.

The chain uses TRBV7-3 and TRBJ2-1; 9 bases fit TRBD1. This CDR3 has 14 amino acids. The germline CDR1 and CDR2 sequences are SGHTA and FQGTGA. Trimming removed 4 bases from V and 5 bases from J; junction bases left unmatched: 3. The CDR3 coding sequence is TGTGCCAGCAGCTACCGGACAGGGGACAATGAGCAGTTCTTC. It specifies CASSYRTGDNEQFF.

This chain connects TRBV7-9 to TRBJ1-1; no clear D gene. In germline, CDR1 is SEHNR, CDR2 FQNEAQ (reference sequence). V lost 6 bases to trimming and J lost 4 bases, with 12 bases between them. The CDR3 totals 13 residues. This CDR3 is CASSYDLPTEAFF. In nucleotides, the CDR3 is TGTGCCAGCAGTTACGACCTTCCCACTGAAGCTTTCTTT.

This clone has just a few counts. The chain recombines TRBV14 with TRBJ2-5; D is possibly TRBD1 (6 bases). Trimming removed 1 base from V and 4 bases from J, with 10 bases in between. Per the germline V gene, CDR1 is SGHDN and CDR2 is FVKESK. The length of the CDR3 is 14 residues. The CDR3 is CASSQAGARETQYF. Here the CDR3 DNA reads TGTGCCAGCAGCCAAGCAGGGGCGCGAGAGACCCAGTACTTC.

The chain links TRBV30 to TRBJ1-1, with a possible D match to TRBD1 (5 bases). Trimming shortened V by 5 bases and J by 0 bases, and 10 bases separated the two germline ends. This CDR3 has 13 residues. CDR1 and CDR2 from the germline V gene are GTSNPN and SVGIG (reference sequence). DNA for the CDR3: TGTGCCTGGGTCGGGGGGGTGAACACTGAAGCTTTCTTT. Translating it yields CAWVGGVNTEAFF.

This clone came up a few times. The chain employs TRBV7-3 and TRBJ1-1; TRBD1 agrees at 8 bases. Germline V gene data show CDR1 as SGHTA and CDR2 as FQGTGA. The CDR3 is made up of 12 amino acids. V trimming: 3 bases; J trimming: 11 bases; junction bases outside the gene matches: 5. The DNA for the CDR3 is TGTGCCAGCAGCTTTGTCAGGGGGCGGGCTTTCTTT. It codes for CASSFVRGRAFF.

As to this clone: The junction differs from germline at one of its ends, possibly a read error. The CDR3 spells CASSEGDRGSTPLHF. CDR3 nucleotides: TGTGCCAGCAGCGAAGGGGACAGGGGATCGACACCCCTCCACTTT. The rearrangement links TRBV6-1 to TRBJ1-6, with TRBD1 identical over 10 bases. CDR1 and CDR2 from the germline V gene are MNHNS and SASEGT. CDR3 length equals 15 residues.

The chain combines TRBV14 with TRBJ1-1; D gene uncertain. CDR1 and CDR2 (germline): SGHDN, FVKESK. This CDR3 comprises 13 residues. Trimming took off 3 bases at V and 0 bases at J, with 5 bases between the two ends. DNA for the CDR3: TGTGCCAGCAGCCACAGCCTGAACACTGAAGCTTTCTTT. Translating gives CASSHSLNTEAFF. Looking up the rest from reference TRBV14 and TRBJ1-1 gives the full variable domain: EAGVTQFPSHSVIEKGQTVTLRCDPISGHDNLYWYRRVMGKEIKFLLHFVKESKQDESGMPNNRFLAERTGGTYSTLKVQPAELEDSGVYFCASSHSLNTEAFFGQGTRLTVV.

The rearrangement uses TRBV18 and TRBJ2-1, with TRBD2 identical over 10 bases. V dropped 2 bases and J dropped 6; count of bases not matched to a gene: 4. This CDR3 spans 15 amino acids. Germline CDR1 is KGHSH and CDR2 is LQKENI. The CDR3 spells CASSPTSGTSNEQFF. DNA of the CDR3: TGTGCCAGCTCACCAACTAGCGGGACCTCCAATGAGCAGTTCTTC.

This clone was seen a few times. V gene TRBV6-5 combines with J gene TRBJ2-1, with D uncertain. Germline assignment: CDR1 MNHEY and CDR2 SVGAGI. Trimming took 2 bases from V and 0 from J, leaving 8 bases between them. The CDR3 loop spans 15 amino acids. CDR3 in amino acids: CASSYGRSSYNEQFF. The CDR3 bases are TGTGCCAGCAGTTACGGTCGCAGCTCCTACAATGAGCAGTTCTTC.

V usage is TRBV19 and J usage is TRBJ1-2; possibly TRBD1 for D (5 bases). The CDR3 runs to 12 residues. With 3 bases removed from V and 7 bases from J, the gap between germline ends came to 9 bases. CDR1 LNHDA and CDR2 SQIVND come from the germline V gene (reference sequence). In DNA, the CDR3 is TGTGCCAGTAGTATGCAGGGAGCTGGCTACACCTTC. It is translated as CASSMQGAGYTF.

The chain combines TRBV5-4 with TRBJ2-3; the match to TRBD2 covers 10 bases. V shed 0 bases and J 4 bases; nucleotides not matched to a gene: 14. This CDR3 is built from 19 residues. Germline CDR1 reads SGHNT; CDR2 reads YYREEE (reference sequence). This chain's CDR3 is CASSLGPKAGGPKADTQYF. The CDR3 coding sequence is TGTGCCAGCAGCTTGGGCCCGAAAGCGGGAGGGCCGAAGGCAGATACGCAGTATTTT.

CDR3 DNA sequence: TGTGCCACCAGCAGAGATTTCTTTCCGGGCGTCTCCTACAATGAGCAGTTCTTC. It is translated as CATSRDFFPGVSYNEQFF. The rearrangement links TRBV15 to TRBJ2-1; D is unclear. This CDR3 has 18 residues. Germline CDR1 is LNHNV and CDR2 is YYDKDF (reference sequence). The V gene lost 0 bases and the J gene lost 0 bases, with 15 bases spanning the gap. Drawing the rest from reference TRBV15 and TRBJ2-1, the complete variable domain is DAMVIQNPRYQVTQFGKPVTLSCSQTLNHNVMYWYQQKSSQAPKLLFHYYDKDFNNEADTPDNFQSRRPNTSFCFLDIRSPGLGDTAMYLCATSRDFFPGVSYNEQFFGPGTRLTVL.

Only one count was recorded for this clone. This rearrangement joins TRBV25-1 to TRBJ1-1; a weak D match, TRBD1 (5 bases). Germline-derived CDR1 and CDR2 are MGHDK and SYGVNS. The V and J ends lost 7 bases and 0 bases respectively, with 15 bases between them. The CDR3 is 15 residues long. CDR3 coding DNA: TGTGCCAGCACGAGGGGTGGGGTGATGAACACTGAAGCTTTCTTT. This encodes CASTRGGVMNTEAFF.

This rearrangement joins TRBV30 to TRBJ1-1, with D possibly TRBD1 on 5 matching bases. Trimming cost V 0 bases and J 7 bases, with 12 bases left between them. Germline assignment: CDR1 GTSNPN and CDR2 SVGIG (reference sequence). The CDR3 is 13 amino acids. The CDR3 region is CAWSVGVPGEAFF. CDR3 coding DNA: TGTGCCTGGAGTGTAGGGGTCCCAGGTGAAGCTTTCTTT.

The chain employs TRBV18 and TRBJ2-7, with D possibly TRBD1 on 5 matching bases. The CDR3 contains 13 residues. V was shortened by 3 bases and J by 2 bases, with 8 bases between the two germline ends. Germline V gene sequence: CDR1 KGHSH, CDR2 LQKENI. CDR3 sequence reads: CASSPSTAYEQYF. The CDR3 bases are TGTGCCAGCTCACCCTCGACAGCCTACGAGCAGTACTTC.

The V and J genes are TRBV5-4 and TRBJ1-4, with a possible D match to TRBD1 (6 bases). The CDR3 consists of 15 residues. V shed 2 bases and J shed 0 bases, with 8 bases lying between them. The germline gives CDR1 SGHNT, CDR2 YYREEE (reference sequence). As DNA, the CDR3 is TGTGCCAGCAGCTTTAACAGGGCAACTAATGAAAAACTGTTTTTT. Translation: CASSFNRATNEKLFF.

Of note for this clone: Other DNA sequences in this specimen translate into the identical CDR3. The chain uses TRBV27 and TRBJ2-6; D is undetermined. There are 13 residues in the CDR3. V was pared by 2 bases and J by 3 bases, with 2 bases between. Looked up from germline, CDR1 is MNHEY and CDR2 is SMNVEV (reference sequence). Here the CDR3 DNA reads TGTGCCAGCAGTTTAAGTGGGGCCAACGTCCTGACTTTC. Translating it yields CASSLSGANVLTF. Full variable domain (outside the CDR3, taken from reference TRBV27 and TRBJ2-6): EAQVTQNPRYLITVTGKKLTVTCSQNMNHEYMSWYRQDPGLGLRQIYYSMNVEVTDKGDVPEGYKVSRKEKRNFPLILESPSPNQTSLYFCASSLSGANVLTFGAGSRLTVL.

V and J are TRBV30 and TRBJ2-3; 10 positions agree with TRBD2. The CDR3 has 13 amino acids. The V gene's germline CDR1 is GTSNPN and CDR2 SVGIG (reference sequence). The CDR3 DNA sequence: TGTTCCACACTAGCGGGGAGCACAGATACGCAGTATTTT. It specifies CSTLAGSTDTQYF. Looking up the rest from reference TRBV30 and TRBJ2-3 gives the full variable domain: SQTIHQWPATLVQPVGSPLSLECTVEGTSNPNLYWYRQAAGRGLQLLFYSVGIGQISSEVPQNLSASRPQDRQFILSSKKLLLSDSGFYLCSTLAGSTDTQYFGPGTRLTVL.

This clone was observed a handful of times. The V gene is TRBV6-5, the J gene TRBJ1-2; D possibly corresponds to TRBD1 (5 bases). The length of the CDR3 is 13 residues. Trimming removed 7 bases at V and 7 bases at J, with 16 bases between. CDR1 and CDR2 (germline): MNHEY, SVGAGI. Written as DNA, the CDR3 is TGTGCCAGCAAACGGTCAGGGTTCAGTGGCTACACCTTC. Protein sequence: CASKRSGFSGYTF.

This clone was found a few times. The gene calls are TRBV20-1 and TRBJ2-3, with D possibly being TRBD1 (5 bases). Trimming removed 3 bases from V and 7 bases from J, with 8 bases in between. The CDR3 is made up of 11 amino acids. Germline CDR1 is DFQATT and CDR2 is SNEGSKA (reference sequence). CDR3 DNA sequence: TGCAGTGCTAGGGACATCTATACGCAGTATTTT. This encodes CSARDIYTQYF.